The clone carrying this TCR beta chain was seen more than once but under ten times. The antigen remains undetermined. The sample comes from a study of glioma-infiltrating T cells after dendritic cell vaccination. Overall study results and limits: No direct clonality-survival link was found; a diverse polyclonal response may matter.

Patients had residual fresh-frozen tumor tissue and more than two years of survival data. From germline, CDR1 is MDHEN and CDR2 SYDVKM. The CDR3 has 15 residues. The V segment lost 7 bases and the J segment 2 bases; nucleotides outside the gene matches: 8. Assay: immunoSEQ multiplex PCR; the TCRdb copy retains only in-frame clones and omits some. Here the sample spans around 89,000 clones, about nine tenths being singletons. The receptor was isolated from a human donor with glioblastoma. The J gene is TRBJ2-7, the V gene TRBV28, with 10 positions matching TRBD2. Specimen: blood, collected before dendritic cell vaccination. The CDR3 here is CASTIGGLATYEQYF. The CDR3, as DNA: TGTGCCAGCACCATAGGGGGACTAGCGACCTACGAGCAGTACTTC.